Shown below are 23 T cell receptor beta chains from a single sample sequenced in a study of T cells after yellow fever vaccination. MiXCR, applied by TCRdb to the 5' RACE reads, yields one record per CDR3 protein. The table includes fewer than 500,000 distinct CDR3 sequences, approximately 19% detected once. Sample: PBMCs, taken before the yellow fever booster vaccination. Receptors originate from a man younger than 35 who received the YFV17D yellow fever vaccine.

The chain combines TRBV6-2 or TRBV6-3 with TRBJ2-7; D is ambiguous. The CDR3 runs to 12 residues. Per germline, CDR1 MNHEY and CDR2 SVGEGT. Trimming stripped 7 bases from V and 2 bases from J, with 9 bases between. This CDR3 reads CASTGPAYEQYF. Written as DNA, the CDR3 is TGTGCCAGCACAGGCCCTGCCTACGAGCAGTACTTC.

Written as DNA, the CDR3 is TGTGCCAGCAGCGTGTTGGGGGATCATGGCTACACCTTC. It translates to CASSVLGDHGYTF. This chain connects TRBV27 to TRBJ1-2; D perhaps matches TRBD1 (5 bases). Per the germline V gene, CDR1 is MNHEY and CDR2 is SMNVEV (reference sequence). V was clipped by 6 bases and J by 6 bases, with 14 bases between them. CDR3 size: 13 residues.

The chain carries TRBV6-1 and TRBJ1-4, with 8 bases lining up with TRBD1. Germline V lookup: CDR1 MNHNS, CDR2 SASEGT. Germline trimming cut 8 bases from V and 8 bases from J; bases unmatched to any gene: 10. The CDR3 contains 14 residues. CDR3: CASYDRGSGEKLFF. The CDR3 coding sequence is TGTGCCAGCTACGACAGGGGAAGTGGGGAAAAACTGTTTTTT.

A few counts support this clonotype. V usage is TRBV4-2 and J usage is TRBJ2-2; possible D gene TRBD2, 5 bases. CDR1 and CDR2 from the germline V gene are LGHNA and YNFKEQ. CDR3 length: 15 residues. Trimming cost V 1 base and J 5 bases, with 11 bases left between them. The CDR3 DNA sequence: TGTGCCAGCAGCCAAGGATGGTCGGGGACCGGGGAGCTGTTTTTT. It codes for CASSQGWSGTGELFF.

The gene calls are TRBV4-1 and TRBJ2-7; D gene unclear. V was pared by 3 bases and J by 4 bases, with 10 bases between. CDR1 MGHRA and CDR2 YSYEKL come from the germline V gene. The CDR3 runs 13 residues. Here the CDR3 reads CASSQEQTYEQYF. The CDR3 DNA sequence: TGCGCCAGCAGCCAGGAGCAGACTTACGAGCAGTACTTC.

In this sample, this clonotype turned up a few times. The chain uses TRBV20-1 and TRBJ2-1; 12 bases fit TRBD2. J was trimmed by 10 bases and V by 6 bases; bases with no gene match: 7. The CDR3 extends over 13 amino acids. The V gene's germline CDR1 is DFQATT and CDR2 SNEGSKA (reference sequence). The CDR3, as DNA: TGCAGTGCGTCTAGCGGGGGGGCGTTAGAGCAGTTCTTC. This codes for CSASSGGALEQFF.

The rearrangement uses TRBV4-1 and TRBJ1-1; weak D call: TRBD1 (5 bases). The V gene lost 1 base and the J gene lost 0 bases, with 9 bases spanning the gap. Germline CDR1 is MGHRA and CDR2 is YSYEKL. The CDR3 totals 15 residues. CDR3 loop: CASSQVPGMNTEAFF. The DNA of the CDR3 is TGCGCCAGCAGCCAAGTGCCAGGGATGAACACTGAAGCTTTCTTT.

This clonotype was observed a few times. The CDR3 loop reads CASSLFGQSTDTQYF. CDR3 nucleotide sequence: TGTGCCAGCAGCTTATTCGGGCAGAGCACAGATACGCAGTATTTT. This rearrangement joins TRBV7-2 to TRBJ2-3; D not certain. V gave up 2 bases and J gave up 0 bases, with 9 bases separating them. This CDR3 comprises 15 residues. Germline CDR1 and CDR2: SGHTA and FQGNSA.

The V and J genes are TRBV15 and TRBJ1-2, with D unclear. The CDR3 extends over 13 amino acids. Germline V CDR1 and CDR2: LNHNV, YYDKDF (reference sequence). The germline V and J ends were trimmed by 1 base and 4 bases, with 7 bases remaining between them. The CDR3 spells CATSRASGYGYTF. CDR3 sequence (DNA): TGTGCCACCAGCAGAGCGTCCGGCTATGGCTACACCTTC.

CDR3 DNA: TGTGCCAGCAGCTCCCCTGGGACGTTTGAAGGTGAAGCTTTCTTT. Translation: CASSSPGTFEGEAFF. This chain uses TRBV7-2 with TRBJ1-1, with TRBD1 as a possible D gene (5 bases). Germline loops: CDR1 SGHTA, CDR2 FQGNSA. This CDR3 has 15 amino acids. V dropped 4 bases and J dropped 7 bases, with 19 bases sitting between them. The whole variable domain, filled in from reference TRBV7-2 and TRBJ1-1, reads GAGVSQSPSNKVTEKGKDVELRCDPISGHTALYWYRQSLGQGLEFLIYFQGNSAPDKSGLPSDRFSAERTGGSVSTLTIQRTQQEDSAVYLCASSSPGTFEGEAFFGQGTRLTVV.

This clonotype was seen a handful of times. DNA for the CDR3: TGTGCCAGCAGCTCCGGGGGAGCCAAAAACATTCAGTACTTC. Its translation is CASSSGGAKNIQYF. V and J are TRBV7-2 and TRBJ2-4; D perhaps matches TRBD2 (6 bases). The CDR3 loop spans 14 amino acids. V lost 4 bases, J lost 0 bases, and 7 bases lay in between. Per the germline V gene, CDR1 is SGHTA and CDR2 is FQGNSA.

This clonotype was picked up many times. This chain connects TRBV12-3 or TRBV12-4 to TRBJ2-4; 9 bases are a match to TRBD2. Trimming removed 3 bases from V and 7 bases from J; junction bases left unmatched: 13. The CDR3 spans 17 residues. The CDR3 loop is CASSFVRGTSLGNIQYF. The CDR3 DNA is TGTGCCAGCAGTTTTGTTCGTGGGACTAGCCTTGGGAACATTCAGTACTTC.

The V and J genes are TRBV7-3 and TRBJ2-2, with unresolved D. Germline loops: CDR1 SGHTA, CDR2 FQGTGA. The CDR3 covers 13 residues. The germline V and J ends were trimmed by 6 bases and 1 base, with 6 bases remaining between them. DNA of the CDR3: TGTGCCAGCAGTTACCTGAACACCGGGGAGCTGTTTTTT. It specifies CASSYLNTGELFF.

A few counts support this clonotype. The rearrangement links TRBV12-3 or TRBV12-4 to TRBJ1-6; possible D gene TRBD1, 5 bases. V dropped 5 bases and J dropped 7 bases, with 12 bases sitting between them. This CDR3 has 14 amino acids. The CDR3 sequence: CASSSAGSNSPLHF. CDR3 nucleotides: TGTGCCAGCAGTAGTGCAGGGTCGAATTCACCCCTCCACTTT.

This clonotype was observed a few times. This chain joins TRBV7-2 and TRBJ2-1; TRBD2 agrees at 9 bases. CDR3 size: 17 residues. Germline V CDR1 and CDR2: SGHTA, FQGNSA. V lost 5 bases to trimming and J lost 4 bases; unmatched junction nucleotides: 12. The CDR3 protein is CASSLHSSGGLYNEQFF. DNA of the CDR3: TGTGCCAGCAGCCTCCATAGTAGCGGGGGACTTTACAATGAGCAGTTCTTC. The variable domain in full, with the rest retrieved from reference TRBV7-2 and TRBJ2-1, is GAGVSQSPSNKVTEKGKDVELRCDPISGHTALYWYRQSLGQGLEFLIYFQGNSAPDKSGLPSDRFSAERTGGSVSTLTIQRTQQEDSAVYLCASSLHSSGGLYNEQFFGPGTRLTVL.

This clonotype was detected only a few times. The chain is built from TRBV6-2 or TRBV6-3 and TRBJ2-7; TRBD2 matches 8 bases. The germline V gene has CDR1 MNHEY and CDR2 SVGEGT. The CDR3 totals 16 residues. With V trimmed by 5 bases and J by 0 bases, 9 bases remained unmatched. As DNA, the CDR3 is TGTGCCAGCAGTACTCGGGAGGGTTCTTCCTCCTACGAGCAGTACGTC. Protein sequence: CASSTREGSSSYEQYV.

This clonotype was detected only a few times. This chain uses TRBV7-2 with TRBJ2-7; 8 bases are shared with TRBD1. This CDR3 contains 15 residues. Germline V lookup: CDR1 SGHTA, CDR2 FQGNSA. After removal of 2 bases from V and 4 bases from J, the junction contained 7 bases not matched to a gene. This CDR3 reads CASSLSQGAAYEQYV. CDR3 DNA sequence: TGTGCCAGCAGCTTATCCCAGGGGGCGGCATACGAGCAGTACGTC.

The gene calls are TRBV6-2 or TRBV6-3 and TRBJ2-4; 11 nucleotides match TRBD2. CDR1 is MNHEY, CDR2 SVGEGT, per germline. The V and J ends lost 5 bases and 4 bases, in that order; junction bases with no gene match: 7. The length of the CDR3 is 16 residues. The CDR3 DNA follows: TGTGCCAGCAGTCGATCACCTAGCGGGGGGAAAAACATTCAGTACTTC. Its translation is CASSRSPSGGKNIQYF.

This clonotype has more than one count but fewer than ten. This rearrangement joins TRBV7-8 to TRBJ1-1; the D is unclear. This CDR3 is built from 16 residues. Germline-derived CDR1 and CDR2 are SGHVS and FQNEAQ. V was shortened by 1 base and J by 3 bases, with 15 bases between the two germline ends. The CDR3 DNA is TGTGCCAGCAGCTTAGTCGGCAACTTAGAGGACACTGAAGCTTTCTTT. It specifies CASSLVGNLEDTEAFF.

This clonotype showed up just a few times. This chain joins TRBV5-6 and TRBJ2-7; 8 nucleotides match TRBD1. This CDR3 has 14 residues. Unmatched junction bases numbered 11, after V lost 7 bases and J lost 5 bases. From germline, CDR1 is SGHDT and CDR2 YYEEEE. In DNA form, the CDR3 reads TGTGCCAGCGGCATTGACAGGGGACAACACGAGCAGTACTTC. It yields the protein CASGIDRGQHEQYF.

The V gene is TRBV15, the J gene TRBJ2-3; D not certain. The CDR3 has 14 amino acids. Trimming took 4 bases from V and 3 from J, leaving 11 bases between them. The germline gives CDR1 LNHNV, CDR2 YYDKDF (reference sequence). CDR3 sequence: CATSKSPRTDTQYF. As DNA, the CDR3 is TGTGCCACCAGCAAGTCCCCTAGGACAGATACGCAGTATTTT.

V gene TRBV20-1 combines with J gene TRBJ1-1; possibly TRBD1 for D (6 bases). Trimming stripped 2 bases from V and 4 bases from J, with 14 bases between. Germline CDR1 and CDR2: DFQATT and SNEGSKA (reference sequence). The CDR3 is made up of 14 amino acids. The CDR3 spells CSARTRGAPTEAFF. The CDR3 nucleotides are TGCAGTGCTAGAACCCGGGGGGCCCCCACTGAAGCTTTCTTT.

The table lists this clonotype with many counts. This rearrangement joins TRBV4-2 to TRBJ2-1, with TRBD1 matching 8 bases. This CDR3 contains 15 residues. CDR1 is LGHNA, CDR2 YNFKEQ, per germline. V lost 1 base and J lost 6; bases outside the gene matches: 5. The CDR3 region is CASSQARGRINEQFF. CDR3 nucleotides: TGTGCCAGCAGCCAAGCCAGGGGGCGGATCAATGAGCAGTTCTTC.